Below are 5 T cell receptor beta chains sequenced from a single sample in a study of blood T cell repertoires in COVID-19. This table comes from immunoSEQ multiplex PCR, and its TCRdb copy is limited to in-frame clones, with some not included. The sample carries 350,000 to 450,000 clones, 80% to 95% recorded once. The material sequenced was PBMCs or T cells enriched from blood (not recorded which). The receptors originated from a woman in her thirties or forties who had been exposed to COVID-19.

CDR3 nucleotide sequence: TGTGCCAGCAGCTTCGGTTTAGGGGGCCCCGCGAACACCGGGGAGCTGTTTTTT. This encodes CASSFGLGGPANTGELFF. The V call is TRBV5-6, the J call TRBJ2-2; 7 positions agree with TRBD1. The CDR3 has 18 amino acids. The ends lost 2 bases at V and 0 bases at J; junction bases unmatched: 10. Per the germline V gene, CDR1 is SGHDT and CDR2 is YYEEEE.

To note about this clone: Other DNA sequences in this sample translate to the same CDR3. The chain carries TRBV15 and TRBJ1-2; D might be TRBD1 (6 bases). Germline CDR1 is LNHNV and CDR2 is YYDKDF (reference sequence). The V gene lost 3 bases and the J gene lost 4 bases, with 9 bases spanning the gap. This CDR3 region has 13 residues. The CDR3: CATSRGAGYGYTF. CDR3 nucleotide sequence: TGTGCCACCAGCAGGGGGGCCGGCTATGGCTACACCTTC.

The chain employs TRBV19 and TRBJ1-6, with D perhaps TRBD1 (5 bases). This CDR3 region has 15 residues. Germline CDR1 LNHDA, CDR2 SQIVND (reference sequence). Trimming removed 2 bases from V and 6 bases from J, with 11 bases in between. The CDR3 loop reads CASSILGQSNSPLHF. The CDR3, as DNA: TGTGCCAGTAGTATATTGGGGCAAAGTAATTCACCCCTCCACTTT.

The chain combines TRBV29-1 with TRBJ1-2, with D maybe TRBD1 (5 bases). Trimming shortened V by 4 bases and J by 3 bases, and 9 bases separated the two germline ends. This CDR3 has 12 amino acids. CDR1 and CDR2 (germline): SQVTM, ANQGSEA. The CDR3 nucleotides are TGCAGCGTTGTGGGACTGGACTATGGCTACACCTTC. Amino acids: CSVVGLDYGYTF. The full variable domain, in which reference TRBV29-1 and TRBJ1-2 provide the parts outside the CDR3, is SAVISQKPSRDICQRGTSLTIQCQVDSQVTMMFWYRQQPGQSLTLIATANQGSEATYESGFVIDKFPISRPNLTFSTLTVSNMSPEDSSIYLCSVVGLDYGYTFGSGTRLTVV.

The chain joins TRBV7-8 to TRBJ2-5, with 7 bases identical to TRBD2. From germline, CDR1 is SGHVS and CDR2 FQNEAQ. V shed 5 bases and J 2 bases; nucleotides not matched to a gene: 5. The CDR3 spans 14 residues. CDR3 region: CASSPREGQETQYF. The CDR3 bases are TGTGCCAGCAGCCCGAGGGAGGGACAAGAGACCCAGTACTTC.